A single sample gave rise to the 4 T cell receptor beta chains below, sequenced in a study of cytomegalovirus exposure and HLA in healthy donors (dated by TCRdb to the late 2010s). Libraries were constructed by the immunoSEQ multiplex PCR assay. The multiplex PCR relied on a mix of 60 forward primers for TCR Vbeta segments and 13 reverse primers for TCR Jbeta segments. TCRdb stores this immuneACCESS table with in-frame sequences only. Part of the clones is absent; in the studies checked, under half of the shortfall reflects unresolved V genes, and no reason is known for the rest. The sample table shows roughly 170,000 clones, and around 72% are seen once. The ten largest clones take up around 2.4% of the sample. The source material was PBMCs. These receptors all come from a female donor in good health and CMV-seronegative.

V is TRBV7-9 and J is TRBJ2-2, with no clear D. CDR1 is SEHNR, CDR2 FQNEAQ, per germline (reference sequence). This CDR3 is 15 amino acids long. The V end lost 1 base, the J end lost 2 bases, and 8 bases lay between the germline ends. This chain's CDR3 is CASSLVAANTGELFF. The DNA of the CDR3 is TGTGCCAGCAGCTTAGTTGCGGCAAACACCGGGGAGCTGTTTTTT.

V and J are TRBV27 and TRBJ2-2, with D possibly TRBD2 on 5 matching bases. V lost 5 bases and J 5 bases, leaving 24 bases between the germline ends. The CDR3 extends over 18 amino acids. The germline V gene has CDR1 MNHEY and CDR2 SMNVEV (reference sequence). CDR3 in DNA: TGTGCCAGCAGTGTGGTCCCCCCCGGACGGGGAGAGACCGGGGAGCTGTTTTTT. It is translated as CASSVVPPGRGETGELFF.

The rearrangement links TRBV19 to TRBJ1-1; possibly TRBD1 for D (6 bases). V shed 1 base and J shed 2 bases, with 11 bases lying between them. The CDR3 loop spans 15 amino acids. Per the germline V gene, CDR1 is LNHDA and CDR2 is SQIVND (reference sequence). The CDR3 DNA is TGTGCCAGTAGTATAGGTAACAGGGTAAACACTGAAGCTTTCTTT. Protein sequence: CASSIGNRVNTEAFF.

The CDR3 bases are TGTGCCAGCAGCCCAGTAGCCAGATCCTACGAGCAGTACTTC. This sequence encodes CASSPVARSYEQYF. The chain links TRBV7-9 to TRBJ2-7; D is ambiguous. This CDR3 has 14 amino acids. Trimming removed 5 bases at V and 1 base at J, with 12 bases between. Germline loops: CDR1 SEHNR, CDR2 FQNEAQ (reference sequence).